This T cell receptor beta chain was observed in a study of blood T cell repertoires in COVID-19. The overall study: Material from acute and convalescent COVID-19 was sourced from the United States, Italy and Spain. In each case, the material was cDNA or gDNA derived from T cells, B-cell-depleted T cells, or PBMCs.

V was cut by 4 bases and J by 7 bases, with 23 bases left in between. Germline CDR1 SGHDT, CDR2 YYEEEE. The CDR3 totals 16 residues. In the study's own analysis: Amplified reference gene primers provided the basis for estimating nucleated cell counts. Clones were sequenced by immunoSEQ multiplex PCR, and TCRdb holds only the in-frame ones, with some missing. Clonal size and the V and J genes are those of that table, whereas D and trimming came from the DNA. The sample has roughly 430,000 clones; over 75% are singletons. V gene TRBV5-6 combines with J gene TRBJ1-1; possibly TRBD1 for D (6 bases). The sequence came from a woman between 40 and 50 years old with acute COVID-19. The sample consisted of PBMCs or T cells enriched from blood (not recorded which). CDR3 in DNA: TGTGCCAGCAGCCTATACAGGGACGTCCCCGTCGGTGAAGCTTTCTTT. Translating it yields CASSLYRDVPVGEAFF.